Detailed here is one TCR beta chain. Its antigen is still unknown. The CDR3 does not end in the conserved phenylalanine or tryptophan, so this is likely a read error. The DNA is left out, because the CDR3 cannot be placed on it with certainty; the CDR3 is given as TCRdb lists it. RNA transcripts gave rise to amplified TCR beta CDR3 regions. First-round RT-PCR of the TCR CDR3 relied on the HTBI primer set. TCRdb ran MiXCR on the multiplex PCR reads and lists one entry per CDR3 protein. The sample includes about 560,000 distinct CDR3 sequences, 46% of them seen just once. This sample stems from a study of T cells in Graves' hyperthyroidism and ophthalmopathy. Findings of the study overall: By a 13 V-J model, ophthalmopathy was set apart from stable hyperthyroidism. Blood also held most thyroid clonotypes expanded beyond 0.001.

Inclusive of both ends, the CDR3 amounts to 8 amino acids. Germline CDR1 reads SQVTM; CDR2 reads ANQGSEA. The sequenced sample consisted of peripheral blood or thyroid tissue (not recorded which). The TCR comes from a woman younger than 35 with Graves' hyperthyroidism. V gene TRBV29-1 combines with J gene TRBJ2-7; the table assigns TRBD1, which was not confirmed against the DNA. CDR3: CSVEFPGQ.